This record concerns one TCR beta chain sequence. This sample was taken from a study of shared clonotypes between healthy human individuals. The CDR3 is 12 residues long. V lost 8 bases and J 2 bases, leaving 10 bases between the germline ends. CDR1 is MDHEN, CDR2 SYDVKM, per germline. Original data processing: Filtering differed since immunoSEQ provided only junctions, with no quality scores. Clones were read by immunoSEQ multiplex PCR, and TCRdb kept only the in-frame ones, dropping some. The V and J calls and clone size were taken over from that table, and D and trimming were inferred from the DNA. The sample lists 400,000 to 550,000 clones, around 79% occurring once.

The sequence derives from a woman between 40 and 50 years old in good health. Some clones in this sample may be carry-over from other donors' samples. This chain uses TRBV28 with TRBJ2-7; D gene unclear. Sequencing input: PBMCs. The CDR3 DNA sequence: TGTGCCAGCGGTGGCGGTGCCTACGAGCAGTACTTC. It codes for CASGGGAYEQYF.